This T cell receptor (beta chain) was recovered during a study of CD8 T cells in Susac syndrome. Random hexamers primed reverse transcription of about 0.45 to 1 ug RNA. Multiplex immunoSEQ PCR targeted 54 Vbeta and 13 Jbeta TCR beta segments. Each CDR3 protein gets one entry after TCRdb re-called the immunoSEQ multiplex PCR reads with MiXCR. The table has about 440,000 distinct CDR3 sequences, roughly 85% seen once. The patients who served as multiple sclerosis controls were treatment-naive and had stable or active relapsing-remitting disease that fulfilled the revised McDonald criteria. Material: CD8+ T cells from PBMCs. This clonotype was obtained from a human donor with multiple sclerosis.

This chain's CDR3 is CASSPPTGEYEQYF. The CDR3 DNA sequence: TGCGCCAGCAGCCCCCCGACAGGGGAATACGAGCAGTACTTC. This sequence joins TRBV5-1 and TRBJ2-7; 8 positions agree with TRBD1. This CDR3 is built from 14 residues. V lost 4 bases to trimming and J lost 4 bases; unmatched junction nucleotides: 7. The germline gives CDR1 SGHRS, CDR2 YFSETQ.